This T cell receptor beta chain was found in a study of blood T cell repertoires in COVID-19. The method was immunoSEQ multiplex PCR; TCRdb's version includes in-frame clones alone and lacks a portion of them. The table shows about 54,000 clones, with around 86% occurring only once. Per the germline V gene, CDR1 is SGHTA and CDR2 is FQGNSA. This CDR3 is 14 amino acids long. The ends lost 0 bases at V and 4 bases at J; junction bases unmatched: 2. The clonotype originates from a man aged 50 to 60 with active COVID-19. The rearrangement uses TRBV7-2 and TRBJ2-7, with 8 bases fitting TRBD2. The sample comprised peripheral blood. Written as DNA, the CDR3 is TGTGCCAGCAGCTTAGCTAGCGGGGCTTACGAGCAGTACTTC. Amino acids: CASSLASGAYEQYF.